The 31 T cell receptor beta chains below all came from one sample that was sequenced in a study of beta chain features in type 1 diabetes. Whole-study findings and limits: Type 1 diabetes patients had TCRB CDR3s that were shorter (moderately but significantly so) in all four CD4+ subsets.

These receptors have no known antigen. Every isolated RNA sample was fully reverse transcribed, so sequencing captured expressed TCRB transcripts. TCRdb keeps only in-frame clones here, not all; method: immunoSEQ multiplex PCR. The sample has some 330,000 clones, roughly 12% seen once. Specimen: naive CD4+ T cells from blood. The receptors were sampled from a woman under 30 with type 1 diabetes.

This sequence joins TRBV7-9 and TRBJ2-1, with D hard to call. V was cut by 2 bases and J by 0 bases, with 11 bases left in between. CDR3 length: 16 amino acids. Germline CDR1 and CDR2: SEHNR and FQNEAQ (reference sequence). The CDR3 region is CASSLLRGSSYNEQFF. CDR3 nucleotides: TGTGCCAGCAGCTTACTGCGCGGAAGCTCCTACAATGAGCAGTTCTTC.

The J gene is TRBJ2-5, the V gene TRBV7-3; a weak D match, TRBD2 (5 bases). Per the germline V gene, CDR1 is SGHTA and CDR2 is FQGTGA. This CDR3 comprises 13 residues. V was clipped by 8 bases and J by 11 bases, with 21 bases between them. The CDR3 sequence is CASGMGDWGEQYF. The CDR3 DNA follows: TGTGCCAGCGGAATGGGAGATTGGGGTGAGCAGTACTTC.

This clone was seen a few times. J is TRBJ1-2 and V is TRBV5-4; perhaps TRBD1 as D (5 bases). The CDR3 consists of 15 residues. Trimming shortened V by 0 bases and J by 4 bases, and 13 bases separated the two germline ends. Germline CDR1 is SGHNT and CDR2 is YYREEE (reference sequence). The CDR3 coding sequence is TGTGCCAGCAGCTTGGTCGGCAGGGCCGCCTATGGCTACACCTTC. Protein product: CASSLVGRAAYGYTF.

The chain links TRBV4-3 to TRBJ1-5; 9 nucleotides align to TRBD1. Per the germline V gene, CDR1 is LGHNA and CDR2 is YSLEER. The CDR3 is 16 amino acids. The V and J ends lost 0 bases and 4 bases, in that order; junction bases with no gene match: 4. The CDR3 sequence: CASSQDAQGANQPQHF. In DNA form, the CDR3 reads TGCGCCAGCAGCCAAGATGCACAGGGGGCGAATCAGCCCCAGCATTTT.

The V gene is TRBV6-5, the J gene TRBJ2-7, with TRBD2 matching over 12 bases. The CDR3 runs to 14 residues. Germline trimming cut 6 bases from V and 6 bases from J; bases unmatched to any gene: 6. Germline CDR1 MNHEY, CDR2 SVGAGI. CDR3 sequence reads: CASRRTSGTVEQYF. In DNA form, the CDR3 reads TGTGCCAGCAGAAGGACTAGCGGGACGGTCGAGCAGTACTTC.

This clone was seen only a few times. The chain combines TRBV29-1 with TRBJ1-4; tentatively, D is TRBD1 (6 bases). Germline V gene lookup returns CDR1 SQVTM and CDR2 ANQGSEA. The CDR3 loop spans 13 amino acids. V lost 5 bases, J lost 7 bases, and 14 bases lay in between. The CDR3 reads CSVKGGGPEKLFF. Written as DNA, the CDR3 is TGCAGCGTTAAGGGGGGGGGCCCTGAAAAACTGTTTTTT. Full variable domain (remainder filled in from reference TRBV29-1 and TRBJ1-4): SAVISQKPSRDICQRGTSLTIQCQVDSQVTMMFWYRQQPGQSLTLIATANQGSEATYESGFVIDKFPISRPNLTFSTLTVSNMSPEDSSIYLCSVKGGGPEKLFFGSGTQLSVL.

This clone was detected a few times. This chain uses TRBV11-3 with TRBJ2-1; possible D gene TRBD2, 5 bases. Trimming took off 2 bases at V and 5 bases at J, with 13 bases between the two ends. The CDR3 extends over 15 amino acids. Looked up from germline, CDR1 is SGHNT and CDR2 is YENEEA. In DNA form, the CDR3 reads TGTGCCAGCAGCTTATCCCTAGCACGGGACAATGAGCAGTTCTTC. Residues: CASSLSLARDNEQFF.

This clone was detected a few times. The chain is built from TRBV21-1 and TRBJ2-3; the table's D call TRBD1 went unverified against the DNA. TRBV21-1 is assigned pseudogene status. The CDR3 sequence is 14 residues long. The CDR3 reads CASSKAEGADTQYF. CDR3 coding DNA: TGTGCCAGCAGCAAAGCTGAGGGGGCAGATACGCAGTATTTT.

The V and J genes are TRBV5-1 and TRBJ2-3; 9 bases fit TRBD2. This CDR3 has 14 amino acids. Looked up from germline, CDR1 is SGHRS and CDR2 is YFSETQ. J gave up 4 bases and V 4 bases, and 4 bases lay outside the gene matches. CDR3 DNA: TGCGCCAGCAGCCAGCGGGGGGCCCCAGATACGCAGTATTTT. Amino acid sequence: CASSQRGAPDTQYF. The variable domain in full, completed from reference TRBV5-1 and TRBJ2-3, reads KAGVTQTPRYLIKTRGQQVTLSCSPISGHRSVSWYQQTPGQGLQFLFEYFSETQRNKGNFPGRFSGRQFSNSRSEMNVSTLELGDSALYLCASSQRGAPDTQYFGPGTRLTVL.

This clone came up a few times. This rearrangement joins TRBV5-4 to TRBJ1-5, with D perhaps TRBD1 (5 bases). CDR1 SGHNT and CDR2 YYREEE come from the germline V gene (reference sequence). The CDR3 extends over 14 amino acids. Trimming removed 4 bases from V and 5 bases from J, with 13 bases in between. CDR3 bases: TGTGCCAGCAGCCTCCAGGGAGGCGATCAGCCCCAGCATTTT. It yields the protein CASSLQGGDQPQHF.

The chain couples TRBV10-3 to TRBJ2-1; 8 bases match TRBD2. Germline CDR1 ENHRY, CDR2 SYGVKD. The length of the CDR3 is 13 residues. Germline trimming cut 8 bases from V and 4 bases from J; bases unmatched to any gene: 4. The CDR3 region has the DNA TGTGCCATCTTAGCGGGGTCTTACAATGAGCAGTTCTTC. Protein product: CAILAGSYNEQFF.

This sequence joins TRBV15 and TRBJ1-1; tentative D call: TRBD1 (6 bases). The germline V and J ends were trimmed by 0 bases and 4 bases, with 12 bases remaining between them. Per germline, CDR1 LNHNV and CDR2 YYDKDF (reference sequence). The CDR3 is 15 residues long. The CDR3 DNA follows: TGTGCCACCAGCAGAGATAGTAAAGGGGGCACTGAAGCTTTCTTT. This sequence encodes CATSRDSKGGTEAFF. The full variable domain, with the rest looked up from reference TRBV15 and TRBJ1-1, is DAMVIQNPRYQVTQFGKPVTLSCSQTLNHNVMYWYQQKSSQAPKLLFHYYDKDFNNEADTPDNFQSRRPNTSFCFLDIRSPGLGDTAMYLCATSRDSKGGTEAFFGQGTRLTVV.

This chain connects TRBV5-1 to TRBJ2-7; TRBD2 agrees at 9 bases. This CDR3 is 17 amino acids long. Germline-derived CDR1 and CDR2 are SGHRS and YFSETQ. Trimming took 0 bases from V and 7 from J; bases not matched to a gene: 14. CDR3 DNA sequence: TGCGCCAGCAGCTTGGCCCCGGGTGTAGCGGGAGAGTGGGAGCAGTACTTC. Its protein product is CASSLAPGVAGEWEQYF.

This clone was picked up a small number of times. The J gene is TRBJ2-1, the V gene TRBV11-2; 7 nucleotides align to TRBD2. The CDR3 loop spans 13 amino acids. In germline, CDR1 is SGHAT, CDR2 FQNNGV. V gave up 5 bases and J gave up 7 bases; unmatched junction bases: 5. The CDR3 DNA reads TGTGCCAGCAGCGTAGGACTAGTGAATGAGCAGTTCTTC. Amino acid sequence: CASSVGLVNEQFF.

The J gene is TRBJ1-1, the V gene TRBV29-1; D unresolved. Germline CDR1 SQVTM, CDR2 ANQGSEA. This CDR3 region has 14 residues. V was trimmed by 3 bases and J by 4 bases, leaving 15 bases between them. CDR3 sequence reads: CSVEFEGSATEAFF. DNA for the CDR3: TGCAGCGTTGAGTTCGAGGGTTCGGCCACTGAAGCTTTCTTT. Complete variable domain (other parts from reference TRBV29-1 and TRBJ1-1): SAVISQKPSRDICQRGTSLTIQCQVDSQVTMMFWYRQQPGQSLTLIATANQGSEATYESGFVIDKFPISRPNLTFSTLTVSNMSPEDSSIYLCSVEFEGSATEAFFGQGTRLTVV.

This clone was seen a few times. The rearrangement links TRBV28 to TRBJ2-3; D is possibly TRBD2 (5 bases). Trimming cost V 6 bases and J 1 base, with 11 bases left between them. The CDR3 covers 14 residues. Per germline, CDR1 MDHEN and CDR2 SYDVKM. The CDR3 is CASSTPRGTDTQYF. The CDR3 region has the DNA TGTGCCAGCAGCACTCCGAGGGGCACAGATACGCAGTATTTT.

This clone occurred once. In the same sample, other DNA sequences code for this CDR3. V gene TRBV19 combines with J gene TRBJ2-5, with 8 bases fitting TRBD1. The germline CDR1 and CDR2 sequences are LNHDA and SQIVND (reference sequence). With V trimmed by 3 bases and J by 3 bases, 3 bases remained unmatched. The CDR3 extends over 14 amino acids. The CDR3, as DNA: TGTGCCAGTAGTATTCGGACAGGGAAAGAGACCCAGTACTTC. Its protein product is CASSIRTGKETQYF.

This clone was observed a few times. The chain recombines TRBV18 with TRBJ2-3; 8 bases are a match to TRBD2. CDR3 length: 16 amino acids. Germline values: CDR1 KGHSH, CDR2 LQKENI. The junction had 6 bases not matched to a gene; V was cut back by 3 bases and J by 1 base. The DNA of the CDR3 is TGTGCCAGCTCACCCCGAGCGGGAGTGGGCACAGATACGCAGTATTTT. Protein product: CASSPRAGVGTDTQYF.

A few counts support this clone. CDR3 in DNA: TGCGCCAGCAGCTCGACAGGGGGAATGGACTATGGCTACACCTTC. It is translated as CASSSTGGMDYGYTF. The chain employs TRBV5-1 and TRBJ1-2; 9 nucleotides match TRBD1. Looked up from germline, CDR1 is SGHRS and CDR2 is YFSETQ. Unmatched junction bases numbered 6, after V lost 3 bases and J lost 3 bases. The CDR3 runs to 15 residues.

This clone occurred a few times. The rearrangement joins TRBV5-1 to TRBJ2-6; possible D gene TRBD1, 5 bases. The CDR3 extends over 15 amino acids. Germline V CDR1 and CDR2: SGHRS, YFSETQ. V lost 5 bases to trimming and J lost 2 bases, with 11 bases between them. The CDR3 protein is CASSVQGTGANVLTF. The CDR3 DNA is TGCGCCAGCAGTGTTCAGGGTACTGGGGCCAACGTCCTGACTTTC.

This chain connects TRBV5-1 to TRBJ2-2, with 7 bases lining up with TRBD1. Germline CDR1 and CDR2: SGHRS and YFSETQ. V lost 3 bases and J lost 4; bases outside the gene matches: 9. CDR3 length equals 16 residues. In DNA, the CDR3 is TGCGCCAGCAGCTCGAGTAGACAGGGAAGCACCGGGGAGCTGTTTTTT. Translating it yields CASSSSRQGSTGELFF.

The CDR3 protein is CASSTSGPETQYF. CDR3 bases: TGTGCCAGCAGCACTAGCGGGCCGGAGACCCAGTACTTC. The chain has TRBV4-2 and TRBJ2-5; 9 nucleotides align to TRBD2. CDR3 length: 13 amino acids. Germline CDR1 is LGHNA and CDR2 is YNFKEQ. J was trimmed by 5 bases and V by 5 bases; bases with no gene match: 3.

To note about this clone: Other DNA sequences in this sample translate to the same CDR3. The chain employs TRBV7-2 and TRBJ2-7; D not certain. The V gene lost 5 bases and the J gene lost 3 bases, with 8 bases spanning the gap. Looked up from germline, CDR1 is SGHTA and CDR2 is FQGNSA. The CDR3 length is 12 residues. The DNA of the CDR3 is TGTGCCAGCAGCCCCCAGAACTACGAGCAGTACTTC. This gives the protein CASSPQNYEQYF.

This clone showed up just a few times. This sequence joins TRBV29-1 and TRBJ2-3; 7 bases map to TRBD2. V shed 6 bases and J 4 bases; nucleotides not matched to a gene: 16. Germline V lookup: CDR1 SQVTM, CDR2 ANQGSEA. This CDR3 has 16 residues. The CDR3 loop is CSVIPLAAVYADTQYF. In DNA, the CDR3 is TGCAGCGTCATCCCTCTAGCGGCCGTCTATGCAGATACGCAGTATTTT.

The DNA for the CDR3 is TGTGCCAGCAGCCTTAGCGGGGGGATGGGAGATACGCAGTATTTT. It yields the protein CASSLSGGMGDTQYF. This chain joins TRBV7-2 and TRBJ2-3, with TRBD2 identical over 10 bases. There are 15 residues in the CDR3. V trimming: 5 bases; J trimming: 5 bases; junction bases outside the gene matches: 7. Germline CDR1 reads SGHTA; CDR2 reads FQGNSA.

This clone came up a few times. V is TRBV4-1 and J is TRBJ1-4; D not certain. In germline, CDR1 is MGHRA, CDR2 YSYEKL. Deletions cut 0 bases from V and 0 bases from J, with 11 bases between. This CDR3 is built from 17 residues. The CDR3 protein is CASSQDRGLATNEKLFF. CDR3 bases: TGCGCCAGCAGCCAAGACAGAGGGTTAGCAACTAATGAAAAACTGTTTTTT.

The chain combines TRBV27 with TRBJ2-1, with D perhaps matching TRBD2 (6 bases). V lost 8 bases, J lost 3 bases, and 11 bases lay in between. Germline V CDR1 and CDR2: MNHEY, SMNVEV (reference sequence). The CDR3 has 13 amino acids. CDR3 region: CASGGGLYNEQFF. The CDR3 DNA is TGTGCCAGCGGGGGAGGTCTCTACAATGAGCAGTTCTTC.

The chain carries TRBV5-1 and TRBJ2-7; tentative D call: TRBD2 (5 bases). The V gene's germline CDR1 is SGHRS and CDR2 YFSETQ. With 0 bases removed from V and 3 bases from J, the gap between germline ends came to 10 bases. The CDR3 sequence is 14 residues long. CDR3: CASSLADGNYEQYF. The DNA for the CDR3 is TGCGCCAGCAGCTTGGCGGACGGGAACTACGAGCAGTACTTC.

The chain joins TRBV11-2 to TRBJ2-3; tentative D call: TRBD1 (5 bases). This CDR3 has 15 amino acids. Germline CDR1 and CDR2: SGHAT and FQNNGV. With 5 bases removed from V and 4 bases from J, the gap between germline ends came to 16 bases. The CDR3: CASSVRQGLADTQYF. The CDR3 DNA sequence: TGTGCCAGCAGCGTGAGGCAGGGCCTTGCAGATACGCAGTATTTT.

This clone was recorded a few times. The CDR3 DNA reads TGTGCCAGCTCACCGGGGACAGATCAGCCCCAGCATTTT. As protein: CASSPGTDQPQHF. The chain employs TRBV18 and TRBJ1-5; 7 bases are shared with TRBD1. In germline, CDR1 is KGHSH, CDR2 LQKENI. After removal of 3 bases from V and 5 bases from J, the junction contained 1 base not matched to a gene. CDR3 length equals 13 residues.

This clone turned up a few times. This sequence joins TRBV4-1 and TRBJ2-3; no firm D call. Germline lookup yields CDR1 MGHRA and CDR2 YSYEKL. V was cut by 3 bases and J by 2 bases, with 12 bases left in between. The CDR3 spans 15 residues. The CDR3 DNA follows: TGCGCCAGCAGCCACCCGTTAGTCTCCACAGATACGCAGTATTTT. This sequence encodes CASSHPLVSTDTQYF.